The 28 T cell receptor beta chains below all came from one sample that was sequenced in a study of T cell changes during pregnancy in multiple sclerosis. Sequencing was performed with immunoSEQ multiplex PCR; in TCRdb, only in-frame clones are kept and a portion is missing. The data contain tens of thousands of clones, about 91% of them singletons. Sequences were derived from peripheral blood, sampled before pregnancy. Every receptor here comes from a female donor with multiple sclerosis, enrolled in a pregnancy study.

This rearrangement joins TRBV4-3 to TRBJ2-7, with D perhaps TRBD2 (5 bases). Per the germline V gene, CDR1 is LGHNA and CDR2 is YSLEER. With 0 bases removed from V and 0 bases from J, the gap between germline ends came to 12 bases. This CDR3 has 16 residues. CDR3 sequence reads: CASSQDSIGSSYEQYF. The CDR3 region has the DNA TGCGCCAGCAGCCAAGATAGTATAGGGAGCTCCTACGAGCAGTACTTC.

The chain is built from TRBV9 and TRBJ1-5; D uncertain. The V gene's germline CDR1 is SGDLS and CDR2 YYNGEE. This CDR3 is 15 amino acids long. With 0 bases removed from V and 1 base from J, the gap between germline ends came to 8 bases. The CDR3 spells CASSVAGQSNQPQHF. The DNA of the CDR3 is TGTGCCAGCAGCGTAGCGGGTCAGAGCAATCAGCCCCAGCATTTT.

The chain recombines TRBV6-5 with TRBJ1-2; 10 nucleotides match TRBD1. V was clipped by 7 bases and J by 4 bases; unmatched bases: 3. The CDR3 loop spans 13 amino acids. Germline CDR1 reads MNHEY; CDR2 reads SVGAGI. This chain's CDR3 is CASTRTGGYGYTF. CDR3 sequence (DNA): TGTGCCAGCACCCGGACAGGGGGCTATGGCTACACCTTC.

J is TRBJ2-7 and V is TRBV6-1; 9 bases match TRBD1. The CDR3 covers 13 residues. Germline CDR1 reads MNHNS; CDR2 reads SASEGT. V shed 6 bases and J 0 bases; nucleotides not matched to a gene: 0. The CDR3 is CASRTGGSYEQYF. The CDR3 DNA sequence: TGTGCCAGCAGGACAGGGGGCTCCTACGAGCAGTACTTC.

V is TRBV19 and J is TRBJ2-4; D is possibly TRBD1 (6 bases). The CDR3 loop spans 13 amino acids. The germline gives CDR1 LNHDA, CDR2 SQIVND (reference sequence). The germline V and J ends were trimmed by 5 bases and 8 bases, with 13 bases remaining between them. The CDR3 sequence: CASSPGHLDIQYF. The DNA for the CDR3 is TGTGCCAGTAGTCCGGGACACTTAGACATTCAGTACTTC. The full variable domain, with the rest looked up from reference TRBV19 and TRBJ2-4, is DGGITQSPKYLFRKEGQNVTLSCEQNLNHDAMYWYRQDPGQGLRLIYYSQIVNDFQKGDIAEGYSVSREKKESFPLTVTSAQKNPTAFYLCASSPGHLDIQYFGAGTRLSVL.

The chain uses TRBV2 and TRBJ2-2; possibly TRBD2 for D (5 bases). The V end lost 8 bases, the J end lost 7 bases, and 11 bases lay between the germline ends. The length of the CDR3 is 12 residues. The germline gives CDR1 SNHLY, CDR2 FYNNEI. This chain's CDR3 is CASARGNGELFF. As DNA, the CDR3 is TGTGCCAGCGCACGAGGGAACGGGGAGCTGTTTTTT.

This clone occurred a few times. The chain recombines TRBV6-5 with TRBJ1-1, with 8 bases fitting TRBD1. CDR1 MNHEY and CDR2 SVGAGI come from the germline V gene. The CDR3 has 13 amino acids. The V segment lost 5 bases and the J segment 6 bases; nucleotides outside the gene matches: 5. This CDR3 is CASSPRDRSEAFF. The CDR3 nucleotides read TGTGCCAGCAGTCCCCGGGACAGGTCTGAAGCTTTCTTT.

This clone was seen just once. The chain uses TRBV19 and TRBJ2-2, with 11 bases that match TRBD2. The CDR3 consists of 16 residues. Trimming took 5 bases from V and 4 from J; bases not matched to a gene: 6. Per the germline V gene, CDR1 is LNHDA and CDR2 is SQIVND (reference sequence). This chain's CDR3 is CASSLWTSGLTGELFF. The CDR3, as DNA: TGTGCCAGTAGTCTATGGACTAGCGGGCTCACCGGGGAGCTGTTTTTT.

V usage is TRBV7-8 and J usage is TRBJ2-2; TRBD2 matches 10 bases. The CDR3 is 17 amino acids. Germline CDR1 reads SGHVS; CDR2 reads FQNEAQ. Trimming removed 5 bases from V and 2 bases from J; junction bases left unmatched: 8. The DNA of the CDR3 is TGTGCCAGCAGCAGCAGGACTAGCGGCGTCAACACCGGGGAGCTGTTTTTT. Its protein is CASSSRTSGVNTGELFF.

The V and J genes are TRBV2 and TRBJ2-7; D perhaps matches TRBD1 (5 bases). CDR3 length equals 12 residues. Looked up from germline, CDR1 is SNHLY and CDR2 is FYNNEI. V was trimmed by 7 bases and J by 7 bases, leaving 14 bases between them. In nucleotides, the CDR3 is TGTGCCAGCATGGACACCCCTCGGGAGCAGTACTTC. Its protein product is CASMDTPREQYF. Complete variable domain (other parts from reference TRBV2 and TRBJ2-7): EPEVTQTPSHQVTQMGQEVILRCVPISNHLYFYWYRQILGQKVEFLVSFYNNEISEKSEIFDDQFSVERPDGSNFTLKIRSTKLEDSAMYFCASMDTPREQYFGPGTRLTVT.

The rearrangement joins TRBV7-9 to TRBJ1-1; weak D call: TRBD1 (5 bases). CDR3 length: 14 residues. Trimming pared 3 bases from V and 3 bases from J, leaving 11 bases between. Germline-derived CDR1 and CDR2 are SEHNR and FQNEAQ (reference sequence). The CDR3 sequence is CASSLEGLDTEAFF. The CDR3 DNA reads TGTGCCAGCAGCTTGGAGGGGTTGGACACTGAAGCTTTCTTT.

J is TRBJ2-7 and V is TRBV9; tentative D call: TRBD1 (6 bases). The germline CDR1 and CDR2 sequences are SGDLS and YYNGEE. The V end lost 0 bases, the J end lost 0 bases, and 10 bases lay between the germline ends. The CDR3 contains 15 residues. In nucleotides, the CDR3 is TGTGCCAGCAGCGTAGGACAGGATAGCTCCTACGAGCAGTACTTC. Encoded protein: CASSVGQDSSYEQYF.

The chain is built from TRBV4-1 and TRBJ1-5; 10 nucleotides match TRBD1. After removal of 3 bases from V and 5 bases from J, the junction contained 4 bases not matched to a gene. This CDR3 spans 15 amino acids. Germline assignment: CDR1 MGHRA and CDR2 YSYEKL. DNA for the CDR3: TGCGCCAGCAGCCAGGACAGGGGGATAGATCAGCCCCAGCATTTT. Translating it yields CASSQDRGIDQPQHF.

CDR3 DNA: TGTGCCACCAGCCCTGGGAGACTAGCGGGAGTTATCCACGATGAGCAGTTCTTC. Translation gives CATSPGRLAGVIHDEQFF. The chain couples TRBV15 to TRBJ2-1, with 12 bases lining up with TRBD2. CDR3 length equals 18 residues. Germline V lookup: CDR1 LNHNV, CDR2 YYDKDF (reference sequence). V dropped 5 bases and J dropped 8; count of bases not matched to a gene: 16.

The V gene is TRBV28, the J gene TRBJ1-4; D might be TRBD1 (5 bases). V lost 5 bases to trimming and J lost 8 bases, with 18 bases between them. The CDR3 covers 15 residues. Germline V lookup: CDR1 MDHEN, CDR2 SYDVKM. CDR3 residues: CASSGWGGDGEKLFF. CDR3 coding DNA: TGTGCCAGCAGTGGGTGGGGGGGGGATGGGGAAAAACTGTTTTTT.

The chain uses TRBV6-5 and TRBJ1-2; a possible D gene is TRBD1 (6 bases). Between the trimmed V and J ends, which lost 5 bases and 1 base, there was a span of 14 bases. CDR3 length equals 15 residues. CDR1 and CDR2 (germline): MNHEY, SVGAGI. The CDR3 here is CASSHRDTLNYGYTF. CDR3 sequence (DNA): TGTGCCAGCAGTCACCGGGACACTCTTAACTATGGCTACACCTTC.

The chain recombines TRBV9 with TRBJ2-7, with D unclear. CDR1 and CDR2 from the germline V gene are SGDLS and YYNGEE. Trimming took off 0 bases at V and 0 bases at J, with 7 bases between the two ends. The CDR3 has 14 residues. The CDR3: CASSVDSSSYEQYF. CDR3 nucleotide sequence: TGTGCCAGCAGCGTAGATAGTAGCTCCTACGAGCAGTACTTC.

The V and J genes are TRBV9 and TRBJ2-1; the match to TRBD2 covers 13 bases. Per germline, CDR1 SGDLS and CDR2 YYNGEE. The CDR3 covers 14 residues. J gave up 9 bases and V 0 bases, and 0 bases lay outside the gene matches. The CDR3 sequence: CASSVGLAGGEQFF. Here the CDR3 DNA reads TGTGCCAGCAGCGTAGGACTAGCGGGAGGTGAGCAGTTCTTC. Full variable domain (outside the CDR3, taken from reference TRBV9 and TRBJ2-1): DSGVTQTPKHLITATGQRVTLRCSPRSGDLSVYWYQQSLDQGLQFLIQYYNGEERAKGNILERFSAQQFPDLHSELNLSSLELGDSALYFCASSVGLAGGEQFFGPGTRLTVL.

This chain joins TRBV19 and TRBJ1-2, with D perhaps TRBD1 (6 bases). Germline CDR1 LNHDA, CDR2 SQIVND (reference sequence). The CDR3 runs 14 residues. The V end was cut by 3 bases, the J end by 4 bases, with 12 bases between. The CDR3 region has the DNA TGTGCCAGTAGTATTTCAGGGGTCGGCTATGGCTACACCTTC. This sequence encodes CASSISGVGYGYTF.

A single count supports this clone. The chain carries TRBV10-2 and TRBJ2-7, with 11 bases identical to TRBD2. There are 15 residues in the CDR3. Trimming at V came to 7 bases and at J to 0 bases, leaving 5 bases not matched to a gene. Germline CDR1 is WSHSY and CDR2 is SAAADI. The CDR3 sequence: CASTTTSGNSYEQYF. Here the CDR3 DNA reads TGCGCCAGCACTACGACTAGCGGGAACTCCTACGAGCAGTACTTC.

The chain joins TRBV29-1 to TRBJ1-5, with 9 nucleotides matching TRBD1. The V gene end was trimmed by 6 bases and the J gene end by 4 bases; junction bases not matched to a gene: 4. Germline-derived CDR1 and CDR2 are SQVTM and ANQGSEA. The CDR3 runs to 13 residues. The CDR3 loop is CSVLQGANQPQHF. In nucleotides, the CDR3 is TGCAGCGTCCTACAGGGGGCTAATCAGCCCCAGCATTTT.

The chain couples TRBV5-4 to TRBJ2-1; 10 bases map to TRBD1. Germline-derived CDR1 and CDR2 are SGHNT and YYREEE (reference sequence). V trimming: 3 bases; J trimming: 7 bases; junction bases outside the gene matches: 4. The CDR3 length is 14 residues. CDR3 region: CASSYWTGGNEQFF. CDR3 sequence (DNA): TGTGCCAGCAGCTATTGGACAGGGGGGAATGAGCAGTTCTTC. Supplemented by reference TRBV5-4 and TRBJ2-1, the full variable domain reads ETGVTQSPTHLIKTRGQQVTLRCSSQSGHNTVSWYQQALGQGPQFIFQYYREEENGRGNFPPRFSGLQFPNYSSELNVNALELDDSALYLCASSYWTGGNEQFFGPGTRLTVL.

Points on this clone: The sample has other DNA sequences that encode this CDR3 too. This chain links TRBV4-3 with TRBJ1-1; D perhaps matches TRBD1 (6 bases). CDR3 length equals 14 residues. Looked up from germline, CDR1 is LGHNA and CDR2 is YSLEER. The ends were cut back, 5 bases at V and 3 bases at J, with 13 bases in the middle. The CDR3 reads CASSSKGGDTEAFF. DNA for the CDR3: TGCGCCAGCAGCTCAAAGGGGGGGGACACTGAAGCTTTCTTT.

The chain links TRBV2 to TRBJ1-4, with D maybe TRBD1 (6 bases). The V end was cut by 6 bases, the J end by 1 base, with 9 bases between. Germline V CDR1 and CDR2: SNHLY, FYNNEI. The CDR3 is made up of 14 amino acids. Here the CDR3 DNA reads TGTGCCAGCAGGCAGACAGGAACTAATGAAAAACTGTTTTTT. Translating it yields CASRQTGTNEKLFF.

This chain connects TRBV2 to TRBJ1-1; TRBD1 is a possible D gene (6 bases). V shed 10 bases and J shed 1 base, with 13 bases lying between them. CDR3 length: 13 residues. Germline lookup yields CDR1 SNHLY and CDR2 FYNNEI. In DNA, the CDR3 is TGTGCCACCCCCGGGACACGGAACACTGAAGCTTTCTTT. Protein product: CATPGTRNTEAFF.

The chain carries TRBV28 and TRBJ2-5; D might be TRBD1 (5 bases). Trimming stripped 2 bases from V and 6 bases from J, with 10 bases between. There are 13 residues in the CDR3. Germline CDR1 and CDR2: MDHEN and SYDVKM. As DNA, the CDR3 is TGTGCCAGCAGTTTAACCAGGGAACAGACCCAGTACTTC. Protein sequence: CASSLTREQTQYF.

This clone was detected only once. The chain joins TRBV19 to TRBJ2-3, with a weak D call TRBD2 (6 bases). Germline CDR1 is LNHDA and CDR2 is SQIVND (reference sequence). V shed 5 bases and J shed 2 bases, with 8 bases lying between them. The CDR3 consists of 13 residues. CDR3 sequence (DNA): TGTGCCAGTAGTTGGACTATCACAGATACGCAGTATTTT. Translating gives CASSWTITDTQYF.

This chain uses TRBV5-6 with TRBJ2-7, with 7 nucleotides matching TRBD1. The trim removed 4 bases at V and 5 bases at J, leaving 9 bases unmatched. CDR1 SGHDT and CDR2 YYEEEE come from the germline V gene. This CDR3 region has 14 residues. CDR3 sequence reads: CASSDTGTVNEQYF. The CDR3 DNA is TGTGCCAGCAGCGATACCGGGACAGTGAACGAGCAGTACTTC. The complete variable domain, with remaining parts taken from reference TRBV5-6 and TRBJ2-7, reads DAGVTQSPTHLIKTRGQQVTLRCSPKSGHDTVSWYQQALGQGPQFIFQYYEEEERQRGNFPDRFSGHQFPNYSSELNVNALLLGDSALYLCASSDTGTVNEQYFGPGTRLTVT.